This T cell receptor beta chain was retrieved from a study of blood T cell repertoires in COVID-19. Study at large: Sources were T cells, B-cell-depleted T cells, or PBMCs; the material itself was cDNA or gDNA.

The method was immunoSEQ multiplex PCR; TCRdb's version includes in-frame clones alone and lacks a portion of them. The sample carries about 250,000 clones, about 86% recorded once. The CDR3 contains 13 residues. The germline gives CDR1 SGHVS, CDR2 FNYEAQ. The ends were cut back, 0 bases at V and 3 bases at J, with 6 bases in the middle. This TCR was recovered from a man older than 75 with acute or convalescent COVID-19. Sample: peripheral blood. The chain joins TRBV7-6 to TRBJ2-7; perhaps TRBD1 as D (6 bases). CDR3 nucleotides: TGTGCCAGCAGCTTAGCGGACAGCTACGAGCAGTACTTC. This gives the protein CASSLADSYEQYF. Variable domain in full (rest from reference TRBV7-6 and TRBJ2-7): GAGVSQSPRYKVTKRGQDVALRCDPISGHVSLYWYRQALGQGPEFLTYFNYEAQQDKSGLPNDRFSAERPEGSISTLTIQRTEQRDSAMYRCASSLADSYEQYFGPGTRLTVT.